This T cell receptor (beta chain) was recovered during a study of blood T cell repertoires in COVID-19 (TCRdb year 2020). As for the study more broadly: Samples from collaborators originated in the United States, Italy and Spain and spanned both the acute and convalescent phases of COVID-19. The material from the prospective study consisted of cDNA or gDNA derived from T cells, B-cell-depleted T cells, or PBMCs. Subjects who had been exposed to COVID-19, were actively infected with it, or had recovered from it provided the deeply sampled blood TCRbeta repertoires that made up the dataset. Samples were obtained from the ongoing ImmuneRACE study (first 160 participants) and from about 1,300 subjects provided by 6 global collaborators. Sample metadata almost always included a de-identified subject ID, COVID-19 status, age in years and sex. Where available, HLA class I and class II types were obtained from metadata supplied by the sample provider rather than from assay-based typing. The repertoires were made available in a free public database intended to serve as a resource for research on the immune response to SARS-CoV-2.

With respect to this clone: The antigen it recognizes is unknown. No base quality values were provided; no much bigger clone lies one nucleotide off.

TCRbeta CDR3 regions were amplified from genomic DNA using the immunoSEQ Assay, a bias-controlled multiplex PCR. The authors processed their data as follows. The number of nucleated cells in each sample was estimated from the amplification of reference gene primers within the assay. To quantify the absolute abundance of each unique TCRbeta CDR3 rearrangement, sequence reads were collapsed and filtered. For each sample, productive Simpson clonality was calculated as the square root of Simpson's diversity index over productive rearrangements. TCRdb's version of the immuneACCESS table is confined to in-frame rearrangements and falls short of the full clone set. An unresolved V gene accounts for under half of the shortfall where checked; the remainder is of unknown origin. That table supplies the V and J calls and clone size; D and trimming were determined from the DNA. Recorded for this sample are more than 200,000 clones; roughly 90% of them occurred a single time. The top ten hold around 4% of the sample.

V is cut back by 2 bases and J by 5 bases, with 2 bases in the junction unmatched. From cysteine to phenylalanine, the CDR3 is 13 amino acids long. The entry retains the CDR3 DNA only, 39 bases that are in frame from base 1. CDR1 and CDR2 (SGHRS, YFSETQ) derive from the germline V gene. Overall results and qualifications from the work: How much clinical and demographic metadata was included differed by source and by participant, and the metadata was provided uncurated.

Participants in the prospective study were enrolled through a virtual design, were aged about 18 to 100 years, and lived in about two dozen United States geographic areas. In the prospective study, participants were assigned to cohorts based on the clinical history participants reported in a screening survey and a study questionnaire. For ImmuneRACE Cohort 3, a participant was defined as recovered based on two consecutive negative NP/OP PCR tests, clearance by a healthcare professional, or resolution of symptoms. Each participant in the prospective study had whole blood, serum and a nasopharyngeal or oropharyngeal swab collected by mobile phlebotomists. Additional blood draws and questionnaires over an approximately 2-month period could optionally be provided by prospective study participants. Before DNA extraction, prospective study blood samples were shipped either frozen or at room temperature.

Recombination joined TRBV5-1 with TRBJ1-2; the central 8 bases match TRBD1. Sequenced sample: PBMCs or T cells enriched from blood (not recorded which). The clonotype originates from a woman aged 30 to 39 who had recovered from COVID-19. The nucleotides read TGCGCCAGCAGCTTACACAGGGGGTATGGCTACACCTTC. Its protein is CASSLHRGYGYTF. Joined to the reference TRBV5-1 and TRBJ1-2 proteins, this CDR3 gives the full variable domain: KAGVTQTPRYLIKTRGQQVTLSCSPISGHRSVSWYQQTPGQGLQFLFEYFSETQRNKGNFPGRFSGRQFSNSRSEMNVSTLELGDSALYLCASSLHRGYGYTFGSGTRLTVV.